These 9 T cell receptor beta chains share one sample of origin, sequenced in a study of OX40 agonist ivuxolimab in advanced cancers. Repertoires were generated with immunoSEQ multiplex PCR, while TCRdb's copy carries only in-frame clones and drops some. The sample carries about 34,000 clones, approximately 82% recorded once. Source: CD4+ or CD8+ T cells sorted from blood, taken in a trial of the OX40 agonist ivuxolimab. The receptors stem from an adult with an advanced solid tumor such as melanoma, head and neck, liver or kidney cancer.

This chain joins TRBV19 and TRBJ2-3; D remains unclear. The germline CDR1 and CDR2 sequences are LNHDA and SQIVND (reference sequence). V lost 7 bases and J 6 bases, leaving 14 bases between the germline ends. There are 13 residues in the CDR3. The CDR3 coding sequence is TGTGCCAGTACCTCGGACCTGGCGGATACGCAGTATTTT. Its translation: CASTSDLADTQYF.

The rearrangement uses TRBV5-1 and TRBJ1-5, with TRBD1 identical over 7 bases. The germline gives CDR1 SGHRS, CDR2 YFSETQ. Trimming took 5 bases from V and 5 from J; bases not matched to a gene: 7. The length of the CDR3 is 14 residues. The CDR3 reads CASSWDSNDQPQHF. In DNA form, the CDR3 reads TGCGCCAGCAGTTGGGACAGCAATGATCAGCCCCAGCATTTT.

This chain links TRBV11-2 with TRBJ2-7, with D perhaps matching TRBD2 (5 bases). The CDR3 has 11 amino acids. Trimming pared 6 bases from V and 5 bases from J, leaving 8 bases between. CDR1 and CDR2 from the germline V gene are SGHAT and FQNNGV. The CDR3 here is CASREGHEQYF. The CDR3 DNA is TGTGCCAGCAGAGAGGGCCACGAGCAGTACTTC. Full variable domain (missing parts from reference TRBV11-2 and TRBJ2-7): EAGVAQSPRYKIIEKRQSVAFWCNPISGHATLYWYQQILGQGPKLLIQFQNNGVVDDSQLPKDRFSAERLKGVDSTLKIQPAKLEDSAVYLCASREGHEQYFGPGTRLTVT.

This rearrangement joins TRBV5-8 to TRBJ2-5; D possibly uses TRBD1 or TRBD2 (5 bases each). V was shortened by 3 bases and J by 3 bases, with 21 bases between the two germline ends. Germline V gives CDR1 SGHTS, CDR2 YDEGEE. This CDR3 has 17 residues. The CDR3 is CASSYTYGTDTKETQYF. The CDR3 DNA reads as TGTGCCAGCAGCTACACCTACGGGACCGACACGAAAGAGACCCAGTACTTC.

The table lists this clone with a few counts. The gene calls are TRBV6-6 and TRBJ1-2, with 7 bases that match TRBD1. CDR1 is MNHNY and CDR2 is SVGAGI in the germline V gene (reference sequence). This CDR3 contains 13 residues. The V segment lost 6 bases and the J segment 5 bases; nucleotides outside the gene matches: 6. CDR3 nucleotide sequence: TGTGCCAGCAGGCAGGGACAGTCATATGGCTACACCTTC. Translation: CASRQGQSYGYTF.

V gene TRBV6-1 combines with J gene TRBJ1-1, with unresolved D. The CDR3 totals 13 residues. V dropped 3 bases and J dropped 4 bases, with 9 bases sitting between them. The germline CDR1 and CDR2 sequences are MNHNS and SASEGT. CDR3 sequence: CASSDPWITEAFF. Written as DNA, the CDR3 is TGTGCCAGCAGTGACCCATGGATCACTGAAGCTTTCTTT.

This clone was found once. The rearrangement links TRBV18 to TRBJ1-3; D is undetermined. The length of the CDR3 is 14 residues. V lost 2 bases, J lost 0 bases, and 5 bases lay in between. Per the germline V gene, CDR1 is KGHSH and CDR2 is LQKENI. The CDR3 is CASSPGSSGNTIYF. As DNA, the CDR3 is TGTGCCAGCTCACCAGGGAGCTCTGGAAACACCATATATTTT.

The chain employs TRBV18 and TRBJ2-7; 8 bases match TRBD2. The V segment lost 0 bases and the J segment 5 bases; nucleotides outside the gene matches: 9. The CDR3 extends over 16 amino acids. Per germline, CDR1 KGHSH and CDR2 LQKENI. The CDR3 loop reads CASSPPGARRGDEQYF. For the CDR3, the DNA is TGTGCCAGCTCACCACCCGGCGCCAGGCGGGGGGACGAGCAGTACTTC.

About this clone itself: An end of the junction does not agree with germline; a read error may underlie this. The chain joins TRBV7-7 to TRBJ2-5; TRBD2 agrees at 11 bases. Germline V gene sequence: CDR1 SSHAT, CDR2 FNYEAQ (reference sequence). The CDR3 covers 15 residues. The CDR3 DNA reads as TGTGCTAGCAGCTTAGGGACTAGCGGACAAGAGACCCAGTACTTC. It translates to CASSLGTSGQETQYF.